These 22 T cell receptor beta chains originate from one sample sequenced in a study of blood T cell repertoires in COVID-19. Produced via immunoSEQ multiplex PCR; TCRdb's table is partial and in-frame only. The sample lists 150,000 or so clones, approximately 81% seen once, with 3.3% in the top ten. The sequencing input was peripheral blood. The receptors here all came from a human donor with acute or convalescent COVID-19. The donor label of this sample is uncertain.

The chain joins TRBV7-9 to TRBJ2-1; D gene unclear. The germline gives CDR1 SEHNR, CDR2 FQNEAQ (reference sequence). This CDR3 is 15 amino acids long. V was cut by 5 bases and J by 6 bases, with 17 bases left in between. CDR3 loop: CASSVHSGLSNEQFF. The CDR3 DNA follows: TGTGCCAGCAGCGTTCACAGTGGCTTGTCCAATGAGCAGTTCTTC.

The V and J genes are TRBV7-9 and TRBJ1-4, with 7 nucleotides matching TRBD1. The CDR3 runs to 14 residues. V dropped 2 bases and J dropped 6; count of bases not matched to a gene: 3. Germline assignment: CDR1 SEHNR and CDR2 FQNEAQ (reference sequence). The CDR3 protein is CASSLNRGDEKLFF. The CDR3 DNA sequence: TGTGCCAGCAGCTTAAACAGGGGTGATGAAAAACTGTTTTTT.

The chain has TRBV6-5 and TRBJ1-3; D is possibly TRBD1 (5 bases). The CDR3 extends over 16 amino acids. Germline loops: CDR1 MNHEY, CDR2 SVGAGI. Trimming removed 0 bases at V and 2 bases at J, with 11 bases between. The CDR3 loop is CASSYSTGRAGNTIYF. The CDR3 DNA follows: TGTGCCAGCAGTTACTCGACCGGCAGGGCTGGAAACACCATATATTTT.

The DNA of the CDR3 is TGTGCCAGCAGCTTAGAAGGGGACAGGAAGAACACTGAAGCTTTCTTT. Residues: CASSLEGDRKNTEAFF. The chain recombines TRBV11-3 with TRBJ1-1; 8 nucleotides agree with TRBD1. Germline-derived CDR1 and CDR2 are SGHNT and YENEEA. This CDR3 has 16 amino acids. V lost 0 bases, J lost 1 base, and 4 bases stayed unmatched.

There are a few counts of this clone. This chain uses TRBV30 with TRBJ2-1, with TRBD2 identical over 8 bases. Germline CDR1 is GTSNPN and CDR2 is SVGIG (reference sequence). V shed 7 bases and J 0 bases; nucleotides not matched to a gene: 14. The CDR3 runs to 17 residues. The CDR3 sequence: CALRTSKRSSSYNEQFF. The CDR3 DNA follows: TGTGCCTTGCGGACTAGCAAAAGGTCGAGCTCCTACAATGAGCAGTTCTTC.

The chain uses TRBV14 and TRBJ1-6, with 12 bases fitting TRBD1. J gave up 9 bases and V 5 bases, and 5 bases lay outside the gene matches. The CDR3 runs to 15 residues. From germline, CDR1 is SGHDN and CDR2 FVKESK. This chain's CDR3 is CASSAGQGAASPLHF. Written as DNA, the CDR3 is TGTGCCAGCAGCGCGGGACAGGGGGCGGCTTCACCCCTCCACTTT.

This rearrangement joins TRBV11-2 to TRBJ1-6; TRBD1 aligns across 9 bases. The junction had 4 bases not matched to a gene; V was cut back by 2 bases and J by 8 bases. The CDR3 covers 15 residues. The germline CDR1 and CDR2 sequences are SGHAT and FQNNGV. The CDR3 nucleotides are TGTGCCAGCAGCTTACGACAGGGGGGTCATTCACCCCTCCACTTT. Its protein product is CASSLRQGGHSPLHF. Supplemented by reference TRBV11-2 and TRBJ1-6, the full variable domain reads EAGVAQSPRYKIIEKRQSVAFWCNPISGHATLYWYQQILGQGPKLLIQFQNNGVVDDSQLPKDRFSAERLKGVDSTLKIQPAKLEDSAVYLCASSLRQGGHSPLHFGNGTRLTVT.

V usage is TRBV30 and J usage is TRBJ2-7, with a weak D call TRBD1 (6 bases). Per the germline V gene, CDR1 is GTSNPN and CDR2 is SVGIG (reference sequence). Trimming removed 1 base from V and 5 bases from J, with 12 bases in between. This CDR3 spans 13 amino acids. The CDR3 sequence: CAWSGTARDEQYF. CDR3 DNA: TGTGCCTGGAGTGGGACAGCGCGGGACGAGCAGTACTTC.

The gene calls are TRBV5-1 and TRBJ1-2; TRBD1 matches at 9 bases. J gave up 4 bases and V 0 bases, and 10 bases lay outside the gene matches. The CDR3 is 17 residues long. The germline CDR1 and CDR2 sequences are SGHRS and YFSETQ. The CDR3 sequence: CASSLAGTGSSTYGYTF. For the CDR3, the DNA is TGCGCCAGCAGCTTGGCCGGGACAGGGAGTTCTACCTATGGCTACACCTTC. The full variable domain, in which reference TRBV5-1 and TRBJ1-2 provide the parts outside the CDR3, is KAGVTQTPRYLIKTRGQQVTLSCSPISGHRSVSWYQQTPGQGLQFLFEYFSETQRNKGNFPGRFSGRQFSNSRSEMNVSTLELGDSALYLCASSLAGTGSSTYGYTFGSGTRLTVV.

This clone was counted only a few times. The gene calls are TRBV4-1 and TRBJ1-3; D might be TRBD1 (6 bases). Trimming pared 4 bases from V and 4 bases from J, leaving 26 bases between. This CDR3 spans 19 amino acids. Germline CDR1 reads MGHRA; CDR2 reads YSYEKL. Here the CDR3 reads CASSPLEVLGGALGNTIYF. The CDR3 nucleotides read TGCGCCAGCAGCCCCCTTGAGGTCCTAGGGGGGGCTCTAGGAAACACCATATATTTT.

Comments on this clone: The junction differs from germline at one of its ends, possibly a read error. CDR3 protein: CASSLGQAIYNEQFF. As DNA, the CDR3 is TGTGCCAGCAGTTTGGGACAGGCCATTTACAATGAGCAGTTCTTC. The chain couples TRBV5-6 to TRBJ2-1; 8 bases match TRBD1. The V gene's germline CDR1 is SGHDT and CDR2 YYEEEE. The CDR3 runs to 15 residues.

The gene calls are TRBV7-8 and TRBJ2-2; tentatively, D is TRBD1 (6 bases). The CDR3 extends over 16 amino acids. CDR1 and CDR2 (germline): SGHVS, FQNEAQ. Trimming left V 5 bases short and J 4 bases short, with 17 bases between. CDR3 sequence (DNA): TGTGCCAGCAGCCAAAGTACGTGGGGGCCCACCGGGGAGCTGTTTTTT. Protein sequence: CASSQSTWGPTGELFF.

This clone has just one count. The chain recombines TRBV7-2 with TRBJ1-2; 8 bases line up with TRBD1. CDR3 length: 15 amino acids. V was clipped by 4 bases and J by 0 bases; unmatched bases: 4. Germline CDR1 and CDR2: SGHTA and FQGNSA. Here the CDR3 DNA reads TGTGCCAGCAGCTCCCGGACAGGGACTAACTATGGCTACACCTTC. Translating gives CASSSRTGTNYGYTF.

This clone was seen only a few times. This chain connects TRBV28 to TRBJ2-7, with D uncertain. V was pared by 3 bases and J by 4 bases, with 4 bases between. Germline loops: CDR1 MDHEN, CDR2 SYDVKM. This CDR3 comprises 11 residues. The CDR3 coding sequence is TGTGCCAGCAGTTTGAGGTACGAGCAGTACTTC. It translates to CASSLRYEQYF.

The chain links TRBV11-2 to TRBJ2-7, with a possible D match to TRBD2 (7 bases). The CDR3 contains 16 residues. CDR1 and CDR2 (germline): SGHAT, FQNNGV. Between the trimmed V and J ends, which lost 0 bases and 3 bases, there was a span of 15 bases. The CDR3 DNA follows: TGTGCCAGCAGCTTAGATGGGGGGGGCACATACTACGAGCAGTACTTC. Translation: CASSLDGGGTYYEQYF.

This chain uses TRBV28 with TRBJ1-6; TRBD1 matches 7 bases. The CDR3 is 15 amino acids. Germline CDR1 is MDHEN and CDR2 is SYDVKM. Trimming cost V 3 bases and J 7 bases; bases outside gene matches: 6. CDR3 bases: TGTGCCAGCAGTTTGCGGGACAGTAAAAATTCACCCCTCCACTTT. Protein sequence: CASSLRDSKNSPLHF.

This clone was detected a few times. V gene TRBV5-1 combines with J gene TRBJ2-1; perhaps TRBD1 as D (6 bases). V was pared by 3 bases and J by 9 bases, with 16 bases between. CDR3 size: 14 residues. Germline CDR1 reads SGHRS; CDR2 reads YFSETQ. For the CDR3, the DNA is TGCGCCAGCAGCTACTCGACAGGTGCAATTGAGCAGTTCTTC. Protein sequence: CASSYSTGAIEQFF.

This clone appeared a single time. The same CDR3 arises from other DNA sequences in this sample as well. The J gene is TRBJ1-5, the V gene TRBV3-1 (or the pseudogene TRBV3-2), with D possibly being TRBD1 (6 bases). CDR1 is LGHDT, CDR2 YNNKEL, per germline (reference sequence). CDR3 size: 13 residues. V lost 2 bases and J 7 bases, leaving 9 bases between the germline ends. The CDR3 DNA reads TGTGCCAGCAGCCAAACAGGGAACCAGCCCCAGCATTTT. This encodes CASSQTGNQPQHF.

CDR3 sequence: CASSRVGLGAFF. CDR3 bases: TGTGCCAGCAGCCGCGTGGGACTAGGAGCTTTCTTT. The chain recombines TRBV7-9 with TRBJ1-1; TRBD1 is a possible D gene (5 bases). This CDR3 spans 12 amino acids. The V gene lost 5 bases and the J gene lost 10 bases, with 14 bases spanning the gap. From germline, CDR1 is SEHNR and CDR2 FQNEAQ (reference sequence).

The V gene is TRBV4-3, the J gene TRBJ2-2; D unresolved. Per germline, CDR1 LGHNA and CDR2 YSLEER. This CDR3 spans 15 amino acids. Trimming pared 1 base from V and 6 bases from J, leaving 12 bases between. This CDR3 reads CASSQAALVSGELFF. Written as DNA, the CDR3 is TGCGCCAGCAGCCAAGCCGCGCTGGTGTCCGGGGAGCTGTTTTTT.

This sequence joins TRBV6-5 and TRBJ1-1; 9 bases are a match to TRBD1. CDR3 size: 13 residues. Trimming removed 6 bases from V and 5 bases from J; junction bases left unmatched: 4. Germline lookup yields CDR1 MNHEY and CDR2 SVGAGI. The CDR3 region has the DNA TGTGCCAGCAGAGGGACAGGGAGGACTGAAGCTTTCTTT. This encodes CASRGTGRTEAFF.

The chain uses TRBV19 and TRBJ2-1, with D tentatively TRBD2 (5 bases). The germline V gene has CDR1 LNHDA and CDR2 SQIVND (reference sequence). Trimming took 3 bases from V and 5 from J, leaving 17 bases between them. There are 16 residues in the CDR3. The CDR3 DNA follows: TGTGCCAGTAGTATTGCCATTCGGCTCGGGGACAATGAGCAGTTCTTC. Translation: CASSIAIRLGDNEQFF.